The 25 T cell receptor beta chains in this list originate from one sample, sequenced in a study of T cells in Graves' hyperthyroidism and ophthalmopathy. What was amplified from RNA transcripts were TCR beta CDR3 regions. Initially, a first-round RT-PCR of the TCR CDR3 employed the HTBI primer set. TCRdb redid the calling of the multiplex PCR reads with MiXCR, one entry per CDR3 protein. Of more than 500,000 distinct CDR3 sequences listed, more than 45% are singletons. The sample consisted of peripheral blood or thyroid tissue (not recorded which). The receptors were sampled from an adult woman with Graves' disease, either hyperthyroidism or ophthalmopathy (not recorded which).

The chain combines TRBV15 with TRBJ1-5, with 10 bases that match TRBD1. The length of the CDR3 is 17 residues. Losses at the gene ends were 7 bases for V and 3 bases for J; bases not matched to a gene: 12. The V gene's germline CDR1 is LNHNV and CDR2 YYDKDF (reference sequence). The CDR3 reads CATKPNRDRGSNQPQHF. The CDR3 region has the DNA TGTGCCACCAAGCCAAACCGGGACAGGGGTTCCAATCAGCCCCAGCATTTT.

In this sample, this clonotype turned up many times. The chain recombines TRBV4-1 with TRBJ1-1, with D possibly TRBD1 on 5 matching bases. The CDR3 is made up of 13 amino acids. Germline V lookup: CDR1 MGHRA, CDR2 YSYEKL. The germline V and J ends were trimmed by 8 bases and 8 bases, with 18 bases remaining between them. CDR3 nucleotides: TGCGCCAGCGCTGGGGGGATTAAGAGGGAAGCTTTCTTT. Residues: CASAGGIKREAFF.

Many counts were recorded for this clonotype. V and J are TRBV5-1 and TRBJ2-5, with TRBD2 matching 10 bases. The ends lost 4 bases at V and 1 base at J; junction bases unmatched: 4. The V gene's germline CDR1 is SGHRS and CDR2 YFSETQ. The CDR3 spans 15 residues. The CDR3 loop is CASSTRTSGQETQYF. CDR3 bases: TGCGCCAGCAGCACCCGGACTAGCGGCCAAGAGACCCAGTACTTC.

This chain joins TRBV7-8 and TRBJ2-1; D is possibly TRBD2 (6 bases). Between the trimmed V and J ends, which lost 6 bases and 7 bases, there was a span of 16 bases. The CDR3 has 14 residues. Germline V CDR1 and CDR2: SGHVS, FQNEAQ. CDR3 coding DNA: TGTGCCAGCAGTATCAGCGCGGGATGGAATGAGCAGTTCTTC. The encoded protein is CASSISAGWNEQFF. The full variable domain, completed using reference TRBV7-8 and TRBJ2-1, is GAGVSQSPRYKVAKRGQDVALRCDPISGHVSLFWYQQALGQGPEFLTYFQNEAQLDKSGLPSDRFFAERPEGSVSTLKIQRTQQEDSAVYLCASSISAGWNEQFFGPGTRLTVL.

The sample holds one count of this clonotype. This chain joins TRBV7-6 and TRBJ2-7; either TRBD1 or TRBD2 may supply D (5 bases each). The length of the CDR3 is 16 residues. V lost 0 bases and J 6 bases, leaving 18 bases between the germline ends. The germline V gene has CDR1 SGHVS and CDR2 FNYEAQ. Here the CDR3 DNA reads TGTGCCAGCAGCTTAGCCGGGGTTACAGGCAGCTGCGAGCAGTACTTC. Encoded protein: CASSLAGVTGSCEQYF.

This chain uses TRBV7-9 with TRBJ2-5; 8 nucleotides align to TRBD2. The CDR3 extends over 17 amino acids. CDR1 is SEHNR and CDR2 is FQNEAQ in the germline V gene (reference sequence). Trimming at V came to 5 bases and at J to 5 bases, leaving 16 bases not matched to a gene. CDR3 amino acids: CASSLKTSAVFTETQYF. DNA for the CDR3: TGTGCCAGCAGCCTGAAGACTAGCGCAGTTTTTACGGAGACCCAGTACTTC.

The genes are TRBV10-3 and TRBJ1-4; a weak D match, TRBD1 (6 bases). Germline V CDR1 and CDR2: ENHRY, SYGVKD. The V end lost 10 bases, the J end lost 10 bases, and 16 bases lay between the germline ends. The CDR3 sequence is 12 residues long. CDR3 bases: TGTGCCACCCGACAGGAGAGGGGAAAACTGTTTTTT. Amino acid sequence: CATRQERGKLFF.

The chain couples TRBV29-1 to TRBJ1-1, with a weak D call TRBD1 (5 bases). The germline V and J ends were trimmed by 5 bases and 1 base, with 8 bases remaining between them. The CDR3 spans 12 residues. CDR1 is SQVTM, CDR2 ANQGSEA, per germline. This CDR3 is CSVWRGNTEAFF. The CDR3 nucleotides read TGCAGCGTTTGGAGGGGGAACACTGAAGCTTTCTTT.

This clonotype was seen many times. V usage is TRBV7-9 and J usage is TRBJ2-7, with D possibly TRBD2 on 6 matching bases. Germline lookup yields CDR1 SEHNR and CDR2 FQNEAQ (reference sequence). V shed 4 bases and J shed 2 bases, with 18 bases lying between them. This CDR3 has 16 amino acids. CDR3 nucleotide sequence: TGTGCCAGCAGCTGGGGATGGCGGGGCGAAGCCTACGAGCAGTACTTC. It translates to CASSWGWRGEAYEQYF. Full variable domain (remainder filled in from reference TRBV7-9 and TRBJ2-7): DTGVSQNPRHKITKRGQNVTFRCDPISEHNRLYWYRQTLGQGPEFLTYFQNEAQLEKSRLLSDRFSAERPKGSFSTLEIQRTEQGDSAMYLCASSWGWRGEAYEQYFGPGTRLTVT.

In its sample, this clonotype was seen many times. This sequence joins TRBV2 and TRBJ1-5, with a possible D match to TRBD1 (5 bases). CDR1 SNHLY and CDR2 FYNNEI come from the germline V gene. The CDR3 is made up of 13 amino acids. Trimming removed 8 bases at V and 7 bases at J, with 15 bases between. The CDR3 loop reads CASSPGTGQPQHF. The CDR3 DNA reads TGTGCCAGCTCCCCGGGCACAGGACAGCCCCAGCATTTT.

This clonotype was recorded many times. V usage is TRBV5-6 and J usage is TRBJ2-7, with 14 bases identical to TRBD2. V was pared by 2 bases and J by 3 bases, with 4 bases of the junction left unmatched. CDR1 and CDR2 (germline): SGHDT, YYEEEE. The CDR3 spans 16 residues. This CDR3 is CASSLGTSGRYYEQYF. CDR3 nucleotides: TGTGCCAGCAGCTTAGGGACTAGCGGGAGATACTACGAGCAGTACTTC. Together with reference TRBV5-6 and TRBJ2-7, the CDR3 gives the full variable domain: DAGVTQSPTHLIKTRGQQVTLRCSPKSGHDTVSWYQQALGQGPQFIFQYYEEEERQRGNFPDRFSGHQFPNYSSELNVNALLLGDSALYLCASSLGTSGRYYEQYFGPGTRLTVT.

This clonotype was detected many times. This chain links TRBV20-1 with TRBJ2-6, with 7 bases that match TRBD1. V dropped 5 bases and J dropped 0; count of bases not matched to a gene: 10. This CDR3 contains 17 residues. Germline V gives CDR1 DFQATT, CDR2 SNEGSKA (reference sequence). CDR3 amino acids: CSAPLGQESSGANVLTF. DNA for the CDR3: TGCAGTGCTCCTCTAGGACAGGAAAGCTCTGGGGCCAACGTCCTGACTTTC.

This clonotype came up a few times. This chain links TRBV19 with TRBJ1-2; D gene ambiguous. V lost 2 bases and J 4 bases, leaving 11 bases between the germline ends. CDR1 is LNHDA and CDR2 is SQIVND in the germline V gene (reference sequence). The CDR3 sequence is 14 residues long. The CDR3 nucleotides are TGTGCCAGTAGTATAAGTCGTGACTCCTATGGCTACACCTTC. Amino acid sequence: CASSISRDSYGYTF. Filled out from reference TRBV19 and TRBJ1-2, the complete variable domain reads DGGITQSPKYLFRKEGQNVTLSCEQNLNHDAMYWYRQDPGQGLRLIYYSQIVNDFQKGDIAEGYSVSREKKESFPLTVTSAQKNPTAFYLCASSISRDSYGYTFGSGTRLTVV.

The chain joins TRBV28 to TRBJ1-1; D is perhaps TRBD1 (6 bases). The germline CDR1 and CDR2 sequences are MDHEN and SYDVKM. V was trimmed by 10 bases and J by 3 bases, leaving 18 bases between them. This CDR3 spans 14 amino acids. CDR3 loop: CAIQGNGGDTEAFF. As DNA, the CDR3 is TGTGCCATACAGGGCAACGGGGGGGACACTGAAGCTTTCTTT.

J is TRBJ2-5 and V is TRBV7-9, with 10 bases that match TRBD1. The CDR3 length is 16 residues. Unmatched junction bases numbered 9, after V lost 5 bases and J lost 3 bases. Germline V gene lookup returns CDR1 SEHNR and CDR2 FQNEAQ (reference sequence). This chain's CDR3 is CASSPRDRGQEETQYF. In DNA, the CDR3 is TGTGCCAGCAGCCCTAGGGACAGGGGACAAGAAGAGACCCAGTACTTC.

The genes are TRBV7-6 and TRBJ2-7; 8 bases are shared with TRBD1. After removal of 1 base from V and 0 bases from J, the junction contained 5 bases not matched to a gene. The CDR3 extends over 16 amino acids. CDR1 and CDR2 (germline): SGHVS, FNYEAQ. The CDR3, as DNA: TGTGCCAGCAGCTTAGTGACAGGGGACAGCTCCTACGAGCAGTACTTC. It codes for CASSLVTGDSSYEQYF.

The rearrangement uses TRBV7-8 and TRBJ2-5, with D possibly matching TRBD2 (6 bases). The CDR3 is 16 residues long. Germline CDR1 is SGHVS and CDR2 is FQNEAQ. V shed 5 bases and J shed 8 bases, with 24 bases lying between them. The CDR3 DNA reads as TGTGCCAGCAGCCGAGCCCGGGGGACGGGAGAGGCTACCCAGTACTTC. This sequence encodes CASSRARGTGEATQYF.

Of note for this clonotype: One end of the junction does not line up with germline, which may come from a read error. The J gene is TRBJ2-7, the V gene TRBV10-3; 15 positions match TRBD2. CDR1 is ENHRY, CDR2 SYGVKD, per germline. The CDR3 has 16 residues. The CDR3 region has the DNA TGTGCCAGCAGTCCGAACCCGGGACTAGCGGGGGGAGAGCAGTACTTC. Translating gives CASSPNPGLAGGEQYF.

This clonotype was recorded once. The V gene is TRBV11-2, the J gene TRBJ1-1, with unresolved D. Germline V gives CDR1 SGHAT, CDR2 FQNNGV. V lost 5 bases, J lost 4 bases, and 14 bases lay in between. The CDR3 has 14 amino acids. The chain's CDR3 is CASSTSPGATEAFF. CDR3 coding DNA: TGTGCCAGCAGCACCTCCCCGGGTGCCACTGAAGCTTTCTTT.

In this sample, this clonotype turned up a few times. Here the CDR3 DNA reads TGTGCCAGCAGCCAGGGGTGGGGGACCCAGTACTTC. This translates into CASSQGWGTQYF. V is TRBV14 and J is TRBJ2-5; D is undetermined. CDR1 is SGHDN and CDR2 is FVKESK in the germline V gene. The CDR3 runs 12 residues. Between the trimmed V and J ends, which lost 3 bases and 7 bases, there was a span of 9 bases. Looking up the rest from reference TRBV14 and TRBJ2-5 gives the full variable domain: EAGVTQFPSHSVIEKGQTVTLRCDPISGHDNLYWYRRVMGKEIKFLLHFVKESKQDESGMPNNRFLAERTGGTYSTLKVQPAELEDSGVYFCASSQGWGTQYFGPGTRLLVL.

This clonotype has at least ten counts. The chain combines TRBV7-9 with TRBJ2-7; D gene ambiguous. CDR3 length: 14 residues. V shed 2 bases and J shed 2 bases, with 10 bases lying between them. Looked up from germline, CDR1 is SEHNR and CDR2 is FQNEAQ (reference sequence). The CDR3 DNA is TGTGCCAGCAGCTTAAGGCCCAACCCCTACGAGCAGTACTTC. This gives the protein CASSLRPNPYEQYF.

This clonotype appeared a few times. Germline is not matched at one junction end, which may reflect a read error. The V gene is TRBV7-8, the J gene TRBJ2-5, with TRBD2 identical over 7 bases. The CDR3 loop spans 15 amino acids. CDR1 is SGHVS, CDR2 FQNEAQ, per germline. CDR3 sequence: CASSLAGTTQETRYF. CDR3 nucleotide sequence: TGTGCCAGCAGCTTAGCGGGGACTACCCAAGAGACCCGGTACTTC.

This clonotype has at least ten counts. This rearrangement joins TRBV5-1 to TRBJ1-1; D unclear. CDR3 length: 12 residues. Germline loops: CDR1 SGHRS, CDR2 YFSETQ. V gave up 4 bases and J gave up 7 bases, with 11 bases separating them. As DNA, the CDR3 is TGCGCCAGCAGCAGCGGGCTGCATGAAGCTTTCTTT. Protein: CASSSGLHEAFF.

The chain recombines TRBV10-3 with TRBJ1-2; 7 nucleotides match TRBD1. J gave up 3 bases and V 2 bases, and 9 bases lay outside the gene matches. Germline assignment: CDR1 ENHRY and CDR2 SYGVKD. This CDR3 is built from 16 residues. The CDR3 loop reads CAISENRGGTDYGYTF. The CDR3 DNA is TGTGCCATCAGTGAGAACAGGGGCGGAACAGACTATGGCTACACCTTC.

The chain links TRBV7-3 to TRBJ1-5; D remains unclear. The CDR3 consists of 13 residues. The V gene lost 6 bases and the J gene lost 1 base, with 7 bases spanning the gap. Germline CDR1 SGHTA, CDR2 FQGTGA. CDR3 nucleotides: TGTGCCAGCAGGTCGAACAGCAATCAGCCCCAGCATTTT. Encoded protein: CASRSNSNQPQHF.